The 9 T cell receptor beta chains presented below share a single source sample, sequenced in a study of human T cells and chemical hapten exposure. Noted time point: patch test 1, 2 weeks after DPC sensitization. The sample's treatment: therapeutic diphenylcyclopropenone sensitization with weekly scalp DPC. TCRdb re-analysed the RACE reads in MiXCR, keeping a single row per CDR3 protein. The sample contains tens of thousands of distinct CDR3 sequences, around 30% of which appear only once. Material: whole blood, obtained in connection with sensitization to the hapten diphenylcyclopropenone (DPC). The receptors originated from a middle-aged man with alopecia areata. Some clones in this sample may be carry-over from other donors' samples.

This clonotype has just a few counts. Mismatch with germline at one junction end may stem from a read error. The chain carries TRBV5-1 and TRBJ2-7; maybe TRBD1 (5 bases). The CDR3 contains 13 residues. Germline-derived CDR1 and CDR2 are SGHRS and YFSETQ. CDR3 nucleotides: TGCGCCAGCAGCTTGGGTACTTTAGGGGTGAGGAACTTC. Its translation: CASSLGTLGVRNF.

This clonotype has more than one count but fewer than ten. The genes are TRBV6-5 and TRBJ2-1; TRBD2 agrees at 12 bases. This CDR3 contains 15 residues. Germline CDR1 and CDR2: MNHEY and SVGAGI. J gave up 6 bases and V 6 bases, and 6 bases lay outside the gene matches. The CDR3 DNA is TGTGCCAGCAGCCCGGCTAGCGGGAGGGGCAATGAGCAGTTCTTC. Its translation is CASSPASGRGNEQFF.

This clonotype has more than one count but fewer than ten. The chain links TRBV9 to TRBJ2-1, with 11 nucleotides matching TRBD1. This CDR3 is built from 16 residues. CDR1 is SGDLS, CDR2 YYNGEE, per germline. V lost 4 bases, J lost 7 bases, and 10 bases stayed unmatched. The CDR3 loop is CASSPRTGGGLNEQFF. The DNA for the CDR3 is TGTGCCAGCAGCCCGAGGACAGGGGGCGGTTTAAATGAGCAGTTCTTC.

This clonotype is termed medium-sized (0.01 to 0.1%). The chain carries TRBV27 and TRBJ2-5; D is uncertain. Germline CDR1 is MNHEY and CDR2 is SMNVEV (reference sequence). The CDR3 sequence is 13 residues long. V lost 2 bases and J 2 bases, leaving 6 bases between the germline ends. DNA of the CDR3: TGTGCCAGCAGTTTACGGCGGCAAGAGACCCAGTACTTC. It translates to CASSLRRQETQYF.

There are many counts of this clonotype. The chain uses TRBV12-3 or TRBV12-4 and TRBJ2-5; TRBD1 might be the D (5 bases). This CDR3 spans 14 amino acids. V shed 8 bases and J shed 2 bases, with 15 bases lying between them. The chain's CDR3 is CASARGRMQETQYF. As DNA, the CDR3 is TGTGCCAGCGCTAGGGGCCGCATGCAAGAGACCCAGTACTTC.

This clonotype showed up just a few times. This chain joins TRBV6-1 and TRBJ2-1; TRBD2 agrees at 13 bases. CDR3 size: 14 residues. Germline assignment: CDR1 MNHNS and CDR2 SASEGT. Trimming took 7 bases from V and 4 from J; bases not matched to a gene: 1. The CDR3 DNA sequence: TGTGCCAGCATGGGACTAGCGGGATACAATGAGCAGTTCTTC. Protein product: CASMGLAGYNEQFF.

This clonotype turned up a few times. This sequence joins TRBV5-6 and TRBJ2-1; 13 bases are shared with TRBD2. Per the germline V gene, CDR1 is SGHDT and CDR2 is YYEEEE. This CDR3 is built from 16 residues. With 3 bases clipped from V and 5 bases from J, the junction kept 5 bases outside the gene matches. For the CDR3, the DNA is TGTGCCAGCAGCTCACGGACTAGCGGGAGTAACAATGAGCAGTTCTTC. Translated: CASSSRTSGSNNEQFF.

This clonotype came up a few times. The chain joins TRBV7-9 to TRBJ2-2, with a possible D match to TRBD2 (6 bases). The germline V gene encodes CDR1 SEHNR and CDR2 FQNEAQ (reference sequence). Trimming pared 4 bases from V and 2 bases from J, leaving 17 bases between. The length of the CDR3 is 17 residues. The CDR3 DNA reads TGTGCCAGCAGCTCGCTTGGGAGGACGGTAAACACCGGGGAGCTGTTTTTT. It translates to CASSSLGRTVNTGELFF.

This clonotype was detected a few times. V gene TRBV9 combines with J gene TRBJ1-6; D is uncertain. The ends were cut back, 3 bases at V and 6 bases at J, with 13 bases in the middle. The V gene's germline CDR1 is SGDLS and CDR2 YYNGEE. This CDR3 contains 15 residues. CDR3 residues: CASSAWGTANSPLHF. CDR3 sequence (DNA): TGTGCCAGCAGCGCGTGGGGAACTGCTAATTCACCCCTCCACTTT.